This is a list of T cell receptor beta chains from one sample in a study of cytomegalovirus exposure and HLA in healthy donors. The table came from immunoSEQ multiplex PCR; TCRdb's copy has only in-frame clones and leaves some out. The sample carries about 86,000 clones, around three quarters recorded once. Sequencing was carried out using PBMCs. These receptors all stem from a man aged 55 to 69 in good health and CMV-seronegative. Both conserved end residues are part of each CDR3. Fields, in order: clone size, J gene, D gene, V gene, CDR3 protein, CDR3 DNA. A D gene is named only where the DNA matches it firmly. The size field is filled for only some rows; it gives once, few, many or a size class.

>NA|TRBJ2-7|TRBD1|TRBV6-1
CASSVRGSEYEQYF
TGTGCCAGCAGTGTCAGGGGGTCAGAGTACGAGCAGTACTTC
>NA|TRBJ2-1|NA|TRBV11-3
CASSQGGDNEQFF
TGTGCCAGCAGTCAAGGAGGGGACAATGAGCAGTTCTTC
>NA|TRBJ2-7|TRBD1|TRBV27
CASSLPGQGRDEQYF
TGTGCCAGCAGTTTACCCGGACAGGGAAGGGACGAGCAGTACTTC
>NA|TRBJ1-3|TRBD1|TRBV11-2
CASSRQGKDGNTIYF
TGTGCCAGCAGCCGACAGGGAAAGGACGGAAACACCATATATTTT
>few|TRBJ2-1|TRBD1|TRBV6-1
CASSPGQGAYNEQFF
TGTGCCAGCAGCCCGGGACAGGGGGCCTACAATGAGCAGTTCTTC
>NA|TRBJ2-5|NA|TRBV6-6
CASTQVRGQETQYF
TGTGCCAGCACCCAAGTCCGCGGCCAAGAGACCCAGTACTTC
>NA|TRBJ1-5|NA|TRBV28
CASTLWSISNQPQHF
TGTGCCAGCACCCTCTGGAGCATTAGCAATCAGCCCCAGCATTTT
>NA|TRBJ2-3|NA|TRBV7-9
CASNDGGRTDTQYF
TGTGCCAGCAACGACGGGGGGCGTACAGATACGCAGTATTTT
>NA|TRBJ2-3|NA|TRBV12-5
CASGLEGTGSTDTQYF
TGTGCTAGTGGTTTGGAGGGGACTGGGAGCACAGATACGCAGTATTTT
>NA|TRBJ2-3|NA|TRBV9
CASSVSGGGGTDTQYF
TGTGCCAGCAGCGTATCGGGCGGGGGCGGCACAGATACGCAGTATTTT
>NA|TRBJ2-1|TRBD1|TRBV6-5
CASRTGGPNYNEQFF
TGTGCCAGCAGAACAGGGGGCCCTAACTACAATGAGCAGTTCTTC
>NA|TRBJ2-7|NA|TRBV10-3
CAISDRQGPYEQYF
TGTGCCATCAGTGATCGCCAGGGCCCCTACGAGCAGTACTTC
>once|TRBJ2-7|TRBD2|TRBV19
CASSVETSGGYEQYF
TGTGCCAGTAGTGTAGAGACTAGCGGGGGATACGAGCAGTACTTC
>NA|TRBJ1-6|NA|TRBV10-2
CASSEAGGSSPLHF
TGCGCCAGCAGTGAAGCGGGGGGCAGTTCACCCCTCCACTTT
>NA|TRBJ2-3|TRBD2|TRBV6-1
CASSARASGGGDTQYF
TGTGCCAGCAGTGCCCGGGCTAGCGGGGGGGGTGATACGCAGTATTTT
>NA|TRBJ2-2|TRBD2|TRBV6-5
CASSYSRSGGGGELFF
TGTGCCAGCAGTTACTCAAGGAGCGGGGGAGGCGGGGAGCTGTTTTTT
>NA|TRBJ2-7|TRBD1|TRBV6-1
CASRTLGTGGNEQYF
TGTGCCAGCAGAACCTTGGGAACAGGGGGTAACGAGCAGTACTTC
>NA|TRBJ2-3|NA|TRBV19
CASSIGGGSGGTDTQYF
TGTGCCAGTAGTATAGGAGGTGGTAGCGGAGGCACAGATACGCAGTATTTT
>once|TRBJ2-7|TRBD1|TRBV6-5
CASIQTRGPYEQYF
TGTGCCAGCATTCAAACCAGGGGGCCCTACGAGCAGTACTTC
>NA|TRBJ1-4|TRBD1|TRBV7-8
CASSSPPGTDNEKLFF
TGTGCCAGCAGCTCCCCACCCGGGACAGATAATGAAAAACTGTTTTTT
>NA|TRBJ2-7|NA|TRBV4-3
CASSQGGPYEQYF
TGCGCCAGCAGCCAAGGCGGCCCCTACGAGCAGTACTTC
>NA|TRBJ2-5|NA|TRBV19
CASGGETQYF
TGTGCCAGTGGGGGGGAGACCCAGTACTTC
>NA|TRBJ2-7|NA|TRBV6-1
CASSEGAEQYF
TGTGCCAGCAGTGAAGGGGCCGAGCAGTACTTC
>once|TRBJ1-1|NA|TRBV4-2
CASSQSIGQTNTEAFF
TGTGCCAGCAGCCAAAGCATTGGCCAGACAAACACTGAAGCTTTCTTT
>NA|TRBJ1-5|NA|TRBV6-5
CASRSRGRNQPQHF
TGTGCCAGCCGAAGCAGGGGCCGCAATCAGCCCCAGCATTTT
>NA|TRBJ2-4|TRBD2|TRBV4-3
CASSLWASGLELAKNIQYF
TGCGCCAGCAGCCTCTGGGCTAGCGGGCTGGAGCTAGCCAAAAACATTCAGTACTTC
>NA|TRBJ1-1|NA|TRBV13
CASSVGRARTEAFF
TGTGCCAGCAGCGTCGGCAGGGCAAGGACTGAAGCTTTCTTT
>few|TRBJ1-1|TRBD1|TRBV6-6
CASSYSSGGAFF
TGTGCCAGCAGTTACTCGTCAGGGGGAGCTTTCTTT
>NA|TRBJ1-5|NA|TRBV30
CAWSFRGTHQPQHF
TGTGCCTGGAGTTTTCGGGGGACCCATCAGCCCCAGCATTTT
>NA|TRBJ1-5|NA|TRBV6-6
CASSYGENQPQHF
TGTGCCAGCAGTTACGGAGAAAATCAGCCCCAGCATTTT
>NA|TRBJ2-1|NA|TRBV4-2
CASSQDGASRHDEQFF
TGTGCCAGCAGCCAAGATGGGGCCTCAAGACACGATGAGCAGTTCTTC
>few|TRBJ2-2|TRBD1|TRBV2
CASSDDRGRTGELFF
TGTGCCAGCAGCGATGACAGGGGGAGGACCGGGGAGCTGTTTTTT